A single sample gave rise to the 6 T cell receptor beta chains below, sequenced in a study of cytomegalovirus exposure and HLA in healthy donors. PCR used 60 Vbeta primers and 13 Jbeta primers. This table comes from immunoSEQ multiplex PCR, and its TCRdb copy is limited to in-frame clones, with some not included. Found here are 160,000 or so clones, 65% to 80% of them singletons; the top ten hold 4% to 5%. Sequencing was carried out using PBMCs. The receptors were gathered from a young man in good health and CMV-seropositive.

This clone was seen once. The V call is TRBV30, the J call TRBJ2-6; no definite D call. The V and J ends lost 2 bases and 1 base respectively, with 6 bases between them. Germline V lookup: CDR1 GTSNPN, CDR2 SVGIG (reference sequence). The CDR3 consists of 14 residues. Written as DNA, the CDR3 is TGTGCCTGGAGTATAACTTCTGGGGCCAACGTCCTGACTTTC. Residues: CAWSITSGANVLTF. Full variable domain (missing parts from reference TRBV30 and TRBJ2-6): SQTIHQWPATLVQPVGSPLSLECTVEGTSNPNLYWYRQAAGRGLQLLFYSVGIGQISSEVPQNLSASRPQDRQFILSSKKLLLSDSGFYLCAWSITSGANVLTFGAGSRLTVL.

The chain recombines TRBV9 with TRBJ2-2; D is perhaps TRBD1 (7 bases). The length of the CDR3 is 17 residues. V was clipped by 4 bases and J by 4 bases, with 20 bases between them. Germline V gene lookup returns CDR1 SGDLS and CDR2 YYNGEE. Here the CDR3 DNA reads TGTGCCAGCAGCCCTCGGGGCGGGACAGCAATCACCGGGGAGCTGTTTTTT. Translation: CASSPRGGTAITGELFF.

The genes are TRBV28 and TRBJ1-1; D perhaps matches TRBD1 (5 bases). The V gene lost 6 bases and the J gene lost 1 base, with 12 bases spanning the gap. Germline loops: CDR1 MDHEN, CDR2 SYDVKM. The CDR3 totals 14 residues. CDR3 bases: TGTGCCAGCAGCCTCATGGGGGGGAACACTGAAGCTTTCTTT. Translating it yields CASSLMGGNTEAFF. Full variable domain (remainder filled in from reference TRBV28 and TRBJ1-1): DVKVTQSSRYLVKRTGEKVFLECVQDMDHENMFWYRQDPGLGLRLIYFSYDVKMKEKGDIPEGYSVSREKKERFSLILESASTNQTSMYLCASSLMGGNTEAFFGQGTRLTVV.

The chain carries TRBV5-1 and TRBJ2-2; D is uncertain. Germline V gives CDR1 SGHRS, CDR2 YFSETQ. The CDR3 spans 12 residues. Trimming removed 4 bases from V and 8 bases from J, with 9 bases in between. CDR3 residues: CASSLGEGELFF. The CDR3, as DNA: TGCGCCAGCAGCCTGGGTGAGGGGGAGCTGTTTTTT.

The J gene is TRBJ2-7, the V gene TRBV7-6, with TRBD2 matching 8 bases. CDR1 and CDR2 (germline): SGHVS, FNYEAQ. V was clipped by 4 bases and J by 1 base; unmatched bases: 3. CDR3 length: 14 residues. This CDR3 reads CASSSGGGSYEQYV. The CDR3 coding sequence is TGTGCCAGCAGCTCGGGGGGGGGTTCCTACGAGCAGTACGTC.

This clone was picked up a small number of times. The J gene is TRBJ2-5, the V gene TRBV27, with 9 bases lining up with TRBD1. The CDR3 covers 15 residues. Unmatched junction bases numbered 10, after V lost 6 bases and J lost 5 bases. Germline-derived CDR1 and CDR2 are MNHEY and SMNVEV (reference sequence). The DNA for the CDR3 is TGTGCCAGCAGGGACAGGGGAGCCCGTTCGGAGACCCAGTACTTC. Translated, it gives CASRDRGARSETQYF.